The TCR beta chain described here comes from a study of response to subunit inactivated influenza vaccine. Germline assignment: CDR1 MDHEN and CDR2 SYDVKM. The length of the CDR3 is 10 residues. The V and J ends lost 10 bases and 12 bases respectively, with 10 bases between them. A single record per CDR3 protein comes from TCRdb applying MiXCR to the RT-PCR reads. The sample carries about 570,000 distinct CDR3 sequences, about 11% recorded once. These data are also associated with another study on T cells expressing NK-cell markers. That work adds: In generating TCR beta cDNA, 5'RACE template switching with UMIs was used.

Sequenced material: PBMCs from blood, taken on the day of vaccination. This chain joins TRBV28 and TRBJ1-6, with unresolved D. The TCR was taken from a man aged 50-60 years who received an inactivated influenza vaccine. The CDR3 sequence: CATRRGPLHF. The CDR3 DNA sequence: TGTGCCACCCGTAGAGGACCCCTCCACTTT.